This T cell receptor beta chain was found in a study of control samples from healthy donors and cancer patients. Trimming pared 3 bases from V and 5 bases from J, leaving 11 bases between. Germline V lookup: CDR1 DFQATT, CDR2 SNEGSKA (reference sequence). The CDR3 spans 13 residues. This table comes from immunoSEQ multiplex PCR, and its TCRdb copy is limited to in-frame clones, with some not included. The repertoire holds about 160,000 clones, with around 96% as singletons. The sequencing input was blood. The V call is TRBV20-1, the J call TRBJ2-1; possible D gene TRBD1, 5 bases. This receptor was taken from a woman in her 40s in good health. The CDR3 is CSASGRVHNEQFF. The CDR3 region has the DNA TGCAGTGCTAGTGGCAGGGTCCACAATGAGCAGTTCTTC.